One sample yielded the 10 T cell receptor beta chains listed below, sequenced in a study of T cells in women clearing cervical HPV infection. Clones were sequenced by immunoSEQ multiplex PCR, and TCRdb holds only the in-frame ones, with some missing. The sample's table shows 20,000 to 30,000 clones. The source material was blood buffy coat. Receptor source: a woman aged 18-70 years with a cervical HPV16 infection that either progressed to CIN3+ or cleared (not recorded which).

Regarding this clone: The read falls 3 residues short of the CDR3 end, and the missing part is taken from the germline J gene. The chain joins TRBV29-1 to TRBJ1-5, with 8 bases matching TRBD1. The CDR3 is 13 amino acids. Germline CDR1 reads SQVTM; CDR2 reads ANQGSEA. The V and J ends lost 3 bases and 2 bases, in that order; junction bases with no gene match: 0. CDR3 in amino acids: CSVETGGNQPQHF. The CDR3 bases that were read are TGCAGCGTTGAGACAGGGGGCAATCAGCCC.

As for this clone: The read comes to an end 3 residues before the CDR3 does, leaving the germline J gene to fill in the end. This chain joins TRBV20-1 and TRBJ2-5; TRBD2 aligns across 7 bases. CDR3 length: 13 amino acids. V gave up 3 bases and J gave up 7 bases; unmatched junction bases: 8. The germline gives CDR1 DFQATT, CDR2 SNEGSKA (reference sequence). The CDR3 protein is CSARSGKEGTQYF. CDR3 DNA, as far as it was read: TGCAGTGCTAGGAGCGGGAAGGAGGGGACC.

Turning to this clone: The CDR3 end falls 3 residues outside the read, so it is completed with the germline J gene. This sequence joins TRBV20-1 and TRBJ2-3; D not resolved. Per the germline V gene, CDR1 is DFQATT and CDR2 is SNEGSKA (reference sequence). V lost 4 bases to trimming and J lost 1 base, with 18 bases between them. CDR3 length: 16 residues. This chain's CDR3 is CSAIIAPRLGTDTQYF. The sequenced CDR3 bases are TGCAGTGCTATAATAGCCCCGAGGCTAGGCACAGATACG.

A word on this clone: The DNA ends 3 residues before the CDR3 does, and the rest of the CDR3 is filled in from the germline J gene. The chain couples TRBV7-9 to TRBJ1-2, with TRBD1 as a possible D gene (6 bases). The CDR3 is 13 amino acids. From germline, CDR1 is SEHNR and CDR2 FQNEAQ (reference sequence). Trimming stripped 6 bases from V and 4 bases from J, with 12 bases between. The sequenced part of the CDR3 DNA is TGTGCCAGCAGGGACAGTGCAATCTATGGC. This translates into CASRDSAIYG. The whole CDR3 sequence reads CASRDSAIYGYTF.

Worth noting for this clone: The DNA ends 3 residues before the CDR3 does, and the rest of the CDR3 is filled in from the germline J gene. The rearrangement links TRBV5-1 to TRBJ1-4; 9 nucleotides line up with TRBD1. This CDR3 spans 15 amino acids. CDR1 is SGHRS and CDR2 is YFSETQ in the germline V gene. V shed 1 base and J 10 bases; nucleotides not matched to a gene: 8. The chain's CDR3 is CASSLSLDRGGKLFF. The DNA read from the CDR3 is TGCGCCAGCAGCTTGTCCCTGGACAGGGGAGGAAAA.

A remark on this clone: The read finishes 3 residues shy of the CDR3 end, and the germline J gene is used to complete it. The chain carries TRBV12-3 or TRBV12-4 and TRBJ2-3; D gene uncertain. V was shortened by 3 bases and J by 2 bases, with 6 bases between the two germline ends. There are 13 residues in the CDR3. The part of the CDR3 DNA that was read is TGTGCCAGCAGTTTGGCAGACACAGATACG. It is translated as CASSLADTDT. The complete CDR3 reads CASSLADTDTQYF.

Comment on this clone: The read ends 3 residues early relative to the CDR3; the germline J gene fills the gap. This chain links TRBV5-1 with TRBJ2-2; 7 bases agree with TRBD1. J was trimmed by 0 bases and V by 2 bases; bases with no gene match: 4. CDR1 and CDR2 from the germline V gene are SGHRS and YFSETQ. The length of the CDR3 is 16 residues. The CDR3 loop reads CASSFTGAPNTGELFF. The part of the CDR3 DNA that was read is TGCGCCAGCAGCTTTACAGGGGCGCCGAACACCGGGGAG.

As regards this clone: The read ends 3 residues early relative to the CDR3; the germline J gene fills the gap. The V gene is TRBV10-1, the J gene TRBJ2-3, with 8 bases that match TRBD1. CDR3 length: 15 amino acids. Germline-derived CDR1 and CDR2 are WNHNN and SYGVQD (reference sequence). V lost 6 bases and J lost 3; bases outside the gene matches: 8. The CDR3 DNA, read in part, is TGCGCCAGCAGGACGGGACAGGCACCTACAGATACG. It translates to CASRTGQAPTDT. The entire CDR3 protein reads CASRTGQAPTDTQYF.

With respect to this clone: The CDR3 end lies 3 residues beyond the end of the read and is filled in from the germline J gene. V is TRBV11-1 and J is TRBJ2-3, with 12 nucleotides matching TRBD1. This CDR3 contains 15 residues. Germline CDR1 SGHAT, CDR2 FQDESV (reference sequence). The DNA read from the CDR3 is TGTGCCAGCAGCTTGGGACAGGGGGCAGGAGAGACG. Translated, it gives CASSLGQGAGET. The entire CDR3 protein reads CASSLGQGAGETQYF.

On this clone: The read falls 3 residues short of the CDR3 end, and the missing part is taken from the germline J gene. The chain joins TRBV7-7 to TRBJ2-1; 9 bases are a match to TRBD2. J gave up 3 bases and V 4 bases, and 7 bases lay outside the gene matches. Germline lookup yields CDR1 SSHAT and CDR2 FNYEAQ (reference sequence). This CDR3 is 16 amino acids long. The CDR3 bases that were read are TGTGCCAGCAGCTCCTCCGGGACTAGCAGCTACAATGAG. Translated: CASSSSGTSSYNE. The full CDR3 protein reads CASSSSGTSSYNEQFF. The full variable domain, its missing parts supplied by reference TRBV7-7 and TRBJ2-1, is GAGVSQSPRYKVTKRGQDVTLRCDPISSHATLYWYQQALGQGPEFLTYFNYEAQPDKSGLPSDRFSAERPEGSISTLTIQRTEQRDSAMYRCASSSSGTSSYNEQFFGPGTRLTVL.